One sample yielded the 31 T cell receptor beta chains listed below, sequenced in a study of blood T cell repertoires in COVID-19 (dated by TCRdb to the early 2020s). The library came from the immunoSEQ multiplex PCR assay. Not all clones reach the TCRdb copy of this immuneACCESS table, which keeps in-frame sequences only. Checked studies attribute under half of the gap to unresolved V genes and leave the rest unexplained. This sample has around 280,000 clones in its table, and 70% to 90% of those were observed once. Of the sample, less than 2.5% falls within the top ten clones. Material: peripheral blood. These receptors all stem from a young woman who had recovered from COVID-19.

J is TRBJ1-1 and V is TRBV10-3; D possibly corresponds to TRBD1 (5 bases). V lost 8 bases to trimming and J lost 0 bases, with 13 bases between them. There are 14 residues in the CDR3. Per the germline V gene, CDR1 is ENHRY and CDR2 is SYGVKD. In DNA form, the CDR3 reads TGTGCCATCTCATCGACAGCCTTGAACACTGAAGCTTTCTTT. This encodes CAISSTALNTEAFF.

The chain uses TRBV5-1 and TRBJ2-7; 8 nucleotides line up with TRBD1. There are 14 residues in the CDR3. Germline CDR1 is SGHRS and CDR2 is YFSETQ. Trimming at V came to 5 bases and at J to 2 bases, leaving 6 bases not matched to a gene. CDR3 nucleotides: TGCGCCAGCAGACCGGGACAGGAAACCTACGAGCAGTACTTC. Protein sequence: CASRPGQETYEQYF.

The V and J genes are TRBV21-1 and TRBJ2-7; the D call of TRBD1 is as the table states it, not checked on the DNA. TRBV21-1 is described as a pseudogene. The CDR3 has 14 residues. The CDR3 region is CASRVGQPPGEQYF. In nucleotides, the CDR3 is TGTGCCAGCAGGGTCGGACAGCCACCGGGCGAGCAGTACTTC.

The chain recombines TRBV13 with TRBJ1-3; 8 nucleotides agree with TRBD1. Germline CDR1 and CDR2: PRHDT and FYEKMQ (reference sequence). The V and J ends lost 3 bases and 6 bases, in that order; junction bases with no gene match: 4. The CDR3 loop spans 14 amino acids. For the CDR3, the DNA is TGTGCCAGCAGCTTTACAGGGGGAAAAAACACCATATATTTT. Its protein is CASSFTGGKNTIYF.

The V gene is TRBV6-2 or TRBV6-3, the J gene TRBJ2-1; D unclear. V dropped 1 base and J dropped 5 bases, with 6 bases sitting between them. CDR3 length equals 13 residues. Germline V gene lookup returns CDR1 MNHEY and CDR2 SVGEGT. Here the CDR3 DNA reads TGTGCCAGCAGTTACTTGAGCGACAATGAGCAGTTCTTC. It translates to CASSYLSDNEQFF.

The V gene is TRBV11-2, the J gene TRBJ1-2; 7 bases map to TRBD1. After removal of 5 bases from V and 4 bases from J, the junction contained 7 bases not matched to a gene. This CDR3 contains 14 residues. Germline V gene data show CDR1 as SGHAT and CDR2 as FQNNGV. DNA for the CDR3: TGTGCCAGCAGCCAAGACAGGGCCGCCTATGGCTACACCTTC. Translation gives CASSQDRAAYGYTF.

This chain uses TRBV11-2 with TRBJ1-3, with D uncertain. The ends were cut back, 1 base at V and 0 bases at J, with 10 bases in the middle. CDR1 SGHAT and CDR2 FQNNGV come from the germline V gene. The CDR3 runs to 16 residues. The CDR3 loop is CASSLVSGSSGNTIYF. DNA of the CDR3: TGTGCCAGCAGCTTAGTGTCGGGAAGCTCTGGAAACACCATATATTTT.

V usage is TRBV28 and J usage is TRBJ1-1; 8 bases match TRBD1. The CDR3 is 14 amino acids. Trimming removed 6 bases from V and 1 base from J; junction bases left unmatched: 4. Germline CDR1 and CDR2: MDHEN and SYDVKM. CDR3: CASSLTGGNTEAFF. The CDR3 nucleotides are TGTGCCAGCAGCCTAACAGGGGGGAACACTGAAGCTTTCTTT.

The V and J genes are TRBV9 and TRBJ1-2; TRBD1 agrees at 10 bases. The CDR3 extends over 13 amino acids. CDR1 SGDLS and CDR2 YYNGEE come from the germline V gene. Trimming at V came to 4 bases and at J to 8 bases, leaving 5 bases not matched to a gene. The CDR3 here is CASSPGTGDGYTF. For the CDR3, the DNA is TGTGCCAGCAGCCCGGGGACAGGGGACGGCTACACCTTC.

The chain uses TRBV4-1 and TRBJ2-7; tentative D call: TRBD1 (6 bases). Trimming left V 2 bases short and J 3 bases short, with 14 bases between. CDR1 is MGHRA, CDR2 YSYEKL, per germline. The CDR3 runs 15 residues. The CDR3 DNA follows: TGCGCCAGCAGCCAATTTGAGGGGACATACTACGAGCAGTACTTC. This sequence encodes CASSQFEGTYYEQYF.

The genes are TRBV19 and TRBJ2-5, with 8 bases identical to TRBD2. The germline gives CDR1 LNHDA, CDR2 SQIVND (reference sequence). With V trimmed by 5 bases and J by 5 bases, 7 bases remained unmatched. This CDR3 has 14 residues. The CDR3: CASSGWTSRETQYF. The CDR3 bases are TGTGCCAGTAGTGGATGGACTAGCCGGGAGACCCAGTACTTC.

The sample holds a few counts of this clone. The genes are TRBV5-1 and TRBJ1-6, with 9 bases aligning to TRBD1. The ends lost 0 bases at V and 10 bases at J; junction bases unmatched: 8. This CDR3 contains 16 residues. Germline V gene data show CDR1 as SGHRS and CDR2 as YFSETQ. As DNA, the CDR3 is TGCGCCAGCAGCTTGGGCGACAGGGGGTTGTTGTCACCCCTCCACTTT. This codes for CASSLGDRGLLSPLHF.

J is TRBJ1-1 and V is TRBV19, with D unclear. Germline V gene data show CDR1 as LNHDA and CDR2 as SQIVND (reference sequence). With 7 bases removed from V and 5 bases from J, the gap between germline ends came to 11 bases. This CDR3 is 12 amino acids long. CDR3 residues: CASMLGGTEAFF. CDR3 nucleotide sequence: TGTGCCAGTATGTTAGGAGGGACTGAAGCTTTCTTT.

The V and J genes are TRBV11-2 and TRBJ2-2; 11 bases are a match to TRBD2. The CDR3 totals 18 residues. V lost 5 bases, J lost 1 base, and 9 bases stayed unmatched. In germline, CDR1 is SGHAT, CDR2 FQNNGV. For the CDR3, the DNA is TGTGCCAGCAGCGCCAGGAGTCTAGCGGGGGGGAACACCGGGGAGCTGTTTTTT. The encoded protein is CASSARSLAGGNTGELFF.

The CDR3 DNA is TGTGCCAGCAAGACGGACAGGGGGAGGACCGGGGAGCTGTTTTTT. Its protein is CASKTDRGRTGELFF. V gene TRBV13 combines with J gene TRBJ2-2; 10 bases are shared with TRBD1. This CDR3 is built from 15 residues. The germline V gene has CDR1 PRHDT and CDR2 FYEKMQ (reference sequence). V lost 7 bases, J lost 5 bases, and 7 bases stayed unmatched. Combining the CDR3 with reference TRBV13 and TRBJ2-2 gives the whole variable domain AAGVIQSPRHLIKEKRETATLKCYPIPRHDTVYWYQQGPGQDPQFLISFYEKMQSDKGSIPDRFSAQQFSDYHSELNMSSLELGDSALYFCASKTDRGRTGELFFGEGSRLTVL.

CDR3 DNA: TGTGCCAGCGGGGACGTGAGCGGGACTAACAATGAGCAGTTCTTC. It encodes CASGDVSGTNNEQFF. This sequence joins TRBV11-2 and TRBJ2-1; 7 bases fit TRBD2. The CDR3 extends over 15 amino acids. Germline CDR1 and CDR2: SGHAT and FQNNGV. Germline trimming cut 8 bases from V and 5 bases from J; bases unmatched to any gene: 12.

V gene TRBV11-2 combines with J gene TRBJ2-1; perhaps TRBD1 as D (6 bases). The V end was cut by 2 bases, the J end by 12 bases, with 11 bases between. Per germline, CDR1 SGHAT and CDR2 FQNNGV. This CDR3 spans 12 amino acids. The CDR3 region has the DNA TGTGCCAGCAGCTTAACAGGGTTTAGGCAGTTCTTC. It translates to CASSLTGFRQFF.

V and J are TRBV6-2 or TRBV6-3 and TRBJ1-2; tentative D call: TRBD1 (6 bases). V dropped 4 bases and J dropped 4 bases, with 13 bases sitting between them. CDR3 length: 14 amino acids. The V gene's germline CDR1 is MNHEY and CDR2 SVGEGT. CDR3 sequence: CASSWTDRPYGYTF. The CDR3 bases are TGTGCCAGCAGTTGGACGGACAGACCCTATGGCTACACCTTC.

CDR3 amino acids: CASSSGGTGGYTF. The CDR3 DNA sequence: TGTGCCAGCAGTTCAGGGGGTACGGGTGGCTACACCTTC. V and J are TRBV27 and TRBJ1-2; the match to TRBD1 covers 7 bases. With V trimmed by 4 bases and J by 7 bases, 6 bases remained unmatched. The CDR3 totals 13 residues. CDR1 and CDR2 (germline): MNHEY, SMNVEV (reference sequence).

The chain carries TRBV7-2 and TRBJ2-3, with 8 bases fitting TRBD1. CDR3 length: 17 amino acids. Germline lookup yields CDR1 SGHTA and CDR2 FQGNSA. Germline trimming cut 1 base from V and 2 bases from J; bases unmatched to any gene: 8. In nucleotides, the CDR3 is TGTGCCAGCAGCTTAGGCGGGGCAGGGGGCAACACAGATACGCAGTATTTT. Protein sequence: CASSLGGAGGNTDTQYF.

The V and J genes are TRBV4-3 and TRBJ1-5; unclear D gene. Looked up from germline, CDR1 is LGHNA and CDR2 is YSLEER. Trimming pared 2 bases from V and 3 bases from J, leaving 11 bases between. The CDR3 has 15 residues. The chain's CDR3 is CASSQTGSFNQPQHF. The CDR3 region has the DNA TGCGCCAGCAGCCAAACGGGGTCATTCAATCAGCCCCAGCATTTT.

This chain uses TRBV2 with TRBJ2-5; 11 nucleotides match TRBD2. Trimming at V came to 6 bases and at J to 2 bases, leaving 8 bases not matched to a gene. Looked up from germline, CDR1 is SNHLY and CDR2 is FYNNEI. The length of the CDR3 is 16 residues. CDR3 coding DNA: TGTGCCAGCAGCGACTCGCGACTAGCGGGACAAGAGACCCAGTACTTC. Protein: CASSDSRLAGQETQYF.

The V gene is TRBV7-9, the J gene TRBJ1-2; 8 nucleotides agree with TRBD1. With V trimmed by 4 bases and J by 4 bases, 14 bases remained unmatched. The V gene's germline CDR1 is SEHNR and CDR2 FQNEAQ (reference sequence). CDR3 length: 17 residues. Here the CDR3 reads CASSSGPDRATIYGYTF. The CDR3 DNA is TGTGCCAGCAGCTCCGGGCCGGACAGGGCAACAATCTATGGCTACACCTTC.

This chain joins TRBV18 and TRBJ2-5; D might be TRBD2 (7 bases). The V and J ends lost 1 base and 3 bases respectively, with 15 bases between them. The CDR3 is made up of 16 amino acids. Looked up from germline, CDR1 is KGHSH and CDR2 is LQKENI. The CDR3 region has the DNA TGTGCCAGCTCACCACTAAACTCGGGGGGCGAAGAGACCCAGTACTTC. Translated: CASSPLNSGGEETQYF.

Regarding this clone: The conserved phenylalanine or tryptophan is not found at the CDR3 terminus, so this likely reflects a read error. The DNA is omitted, as the CDR3 cannot be located on it reliably, and the CDR3 follows TCRdb's listing. J is TRBJ1-6 and V is TRBV3-1 (or the pseudogene TRBV3-2). The CDR3 has 9 residues if both end residues are counted. Germline CDR1 LGHDT, CDR2 YNNKEL (reference sequence). CDR3 sequence: CASSQERGA.

The chain is built from TRBV5-4 and TRBJ1-6; 9 bases align to TRBD1. From germline, CDR1 is SGHNT and CDR2 YYREEE (reference sequence). Germline trimming cut 4 bases from V and 7 bases from J; bases unmatched to any gene: 6. CDR3 length: 15 amino acids. CDR3 coding DNA: TGTGCCAGCAGCAGCCGGGACAGGGTAAATTCACCCCTCCACTTT. Amino acid sequence: CASSSRDRVNSPLHF.

The rearrangement joins TRBV6-5 to TRBJ1-1; D ambiguous. Germline V gene lookup returns CDR1 MNHEY and CDR2 SVGAGI. CDR3 length equals 13 residues. Trimming shortened V by 6 bases and J by 1 base, and 9 bases separated the two germline ends. CDR3 sequence (DNA): TGTGCCAGCAGGCGGGCGACGAACACTGAAGCTTTCTTT. Encoded protein: CASRRATNTEAFF.

The chain couples TRBV4-1 to TRBJ2-1, with D perhaps matching TRBD2 (5 bases). From germline, CDR1 is MGHRA and CDR2 YSYEKL. Trimming removed 1 base at V and 7 bases at J, with 11 bases between. This CDR3 comprises 14 residues. In nucleotides, the CDR3 is TGCGCCAGCAGCCAAGCAAGCGGAGCTAATGAGCAGTTCTTC. As protein: CASSQASGANEQFF.

The rearrangement uses TRBV28 and TRBJ1-2, with TRBD1 as a possible D gene (6 bases). Trimming cost V 7 bases and J 5 bases, with 8 bases left between them. There are 11 residues in the CDR3. Germline V gives CDR1 MDHEN, CDR2 SYDVKM. CDR3 protein: CASTRGYGYTF. CDR3 DNA sequence: TGTGCCAGCACCAGGGGATATGGCTACACCTTC.

This chain links TRBV2 with TRBJ2-7; D perhaps matches TRBD2 (5 bases). The V end lost 5 bases, the J end lost 2 bases, and 10 bases lay between the germline ends. The length of the CDR3 is 13 residues. CDR1 is SNHLY, CDR2 FYNNEI, per germline. CDR3 region: CASSPRGTYEQYF. CDR3 nucleotides: TGTGCCAGCAGTCCACGAGGGACCTACGAGCAGTACTTC.

The CDR3 DNA reads as TGTGCCAGCAGCTCGGACAGGTTGAATTCACCCCTCCACTTT. Translated, it gives CASSSDRLNSPLHF. The V gene is TRBV7-9, the J gene TRBJ1-6; 7 bases line up with TRBD1. The CDR3 extends over 14 amino acids. CDR1 and CDR2 (germline): SEHNR, FQNEAQ (reference sequence). With 4 bases clipped from V and 7 bases from J, the junction kept 4 bases outside the gene matches. The full variable domain, with the rest looked up from reference TRBV7-9 and TRBJ1-6, is DTGVSQNPRHKITKRGQNVTFRCDPISEHNRLYWYRQTLGQGPEFLTYFQNEAQLEKSRLLSDRFSAERPKGSFSTLEIQRTEQGDSAMYLCASSSDRLNSPLHFGNGTRLTVT.